The 21 T cell receptor beta chains below were found in one sample sequenced in a study of T cell changes during pregnancy in multiple sclerosis. Clones were read by immunoSEQ multiplex PCR, and TCRdb kept only the in-frame ones, dropping some. The sample lists 70,000 to 100,000 clones, 90% to 95% occurring once. The sample in question was peripheral blood, obtained in the first trimester of pregnancy. These receptors came from a female donor with multiple sclerosis, enrolled in a pregnancy study.

This rearrangement joins TRBV11-2 to TRBJ1-1; D uncertain. V gave up 2 bases and J gave up 3 bases, with 10 bases separating them. There are 14 residues in the CDR3. Germline assignment: CDR1 SGHAT and CDR2 FQNNGV. The CDR3 DNA reads TGTGCCAGCAGCTTAAGCAGGTTTGACACTGAAGCTTTCTTT. Amino acids: CASSLSRFDTEAFF.

This chain uses TRBV9 with TRBJ1-5; 7 bases fit TRBD1. The CDR3 consists of 13 residues. CDR1 and CDR2 (germline): SGDLS, YYNGEE. Germline trimming cut 7 bases from V and 2 bases from J; bases unmatched to any gene: 3. Here the CDR3 reads CASGQAGNQPQHF. In DNA, the CDR3 is TGTGCCAGCGGACAGGCTGGCAATCAGCCCCAGCATTTT.

This chain uses TRBV5-4 with TRBJ2-7; 7 bases fit TRBD1. The CDR3 consists of 16 residues. V dropped 4 bases and J dropped 2; count of bases not matched to a gene: 12. Germline lookup yields CDR1 SGHNT and CDR2 YYREEE (reference sequence). CDR3 DNA: TGTGCCAGCAGCCCCGGCCAGGACAGGAGTGCCTACGAGCAGTACTTC. Translated, it gives CASSPGQDRSAYEQYF.

The chain employs TRBV6-5 and TRBJ2-1; D might be TRBD1 (5 bases). Deletions cut 6 bases from V and 0 bases from J, with 6 bases between. The CDR3 has 13 residues. Germline V gene sequence: CDR1 MNHEY, CDR2 SVGAGI. In DNA form, the CDR3 reads TGTGCCAGCAGGGACACCTCCTACAATGAGCAGTTCTTC. As protein: CASRDTSYNEQFF.

V and J are TRBV13 and TRBJ2-7; 11 positions agree with TRBD1. The length of the CDR3 is 15 residues. V was clipped by 5 bases and J by 5 bases; unmatched bases: 8. The germline CDR1 and CDR2 sequences are PRHDT and FYEKMQ (reference sequence). The CDR3 reads CASSRAGTGGNEQYF. The CDR3 DNA reads as TGTGCCAGCAGCCGTGCCGGGACAGGGGGAAACGAGCAGTACTTC.

The V call is TRBV2, the J call TRBJ2-7; tentatively, D is TRBD2 (6 bases). The CDR3 runs to 12 residues. Germline V gene data show CDR1 as SNHLY and CDR2 as FYNNEI. Trimming left V 7 bases short and J 7 bases short, with 14 bases between. The CDR3, as DNA: TGTGCCAGCAAAGGCGGGGTTTGGGAGCAGTACTTC. This translates into CASKGGVWEQYF.

The V call is TRBV5-6, the J call TRBJ2-2, with 10 bases identical to TRBD1. The ends lost 4 bases at V and 8 bases at J; junction bases unmatched: 8. Germline assignment: CDR1 SGHDT and CDR2 YYEEEE. CDR3 size: 15 residues. The CDR3 sequence: CASSHGTGARGELFF. In DNA form, the CDR3 reads TGTGCCAGCAGCCATGGGACAGGGGCGCGTGGGGAGCTGTTTTTT. The full variable domain, in which reference TRBV5-6 and TRBJ2-2 provide the parts outside the CDR3, is DAGVTQSPTHLIKTRGQQVTLRCSPKSGHDTVSWYQQALGQGPQFIFQYYEEEERQRGNFPDRFSGHQFPNYSSELNVNALLLGDSALYLCASSHGTGARGELFFGEGSRLTVL.

The chain couples TRBV7-6 to TRBJ2-1; 8 nucleotides match TRBD2. This CDR3 spans 14 amino acids. Germline-derived CDR1 and CDR2 are SGHVS and FNYEAQ. V dropped 5 bases and J dropped 6; count of bases not matched to a gene: 6. CDR3: CASSLWTSINEQFF. CDR3 nucleotide sequence: TGTGCCAGCAGCCTATGGACTAGCATCAATGAGCAGTTCTTC.

The rearrangement joins TRBV6-5 to TRBJ2-3; 11 bases agree with TRBD2. Per the germline V gene, CDR1 is MNHEY and CDR2 is SVGAGI. Germline trimming cut 6 bases from V and 2 bases from J; bases unmatched to any gene: 4. The CDR3 has 15 residues. DNA of the CDR3: TGTGCCAGCAGAGTTAGCGGGGGGGCCACAGATACGCAGTATTTT. Translated: CASRVSGGATDTQYF.

In its sample, this clone was seen once. The chain joins TRBV19 to TRBJ1-5; 9 positions agree with TRBD1. CDR3 size: 13 residues. J lost 5 bases, V lost 6 bases, and 2 bases had no gene match. Germline-derived CDR1 and CDR2 are LNHDA and SQIVND (reference sequence). The CDR3 DNA follows: TGTGCCAGTAGGGGACAGGGAGATCAGCCCCAGCATTTT. Its translation: CASRGQGDQPQHF.

The chain joins TRBV30 to TRBJ1-2, with D tentatively TRBD1 (6 bases). The CDR3 covers 14 residues. With 1 base removed from V and 7 bases from J, the gap between germline ends came to 16 bases. Germline-derived CDR1 and CDR2 are GTSNPN and SVGIG (reference sequence). CDR3: CAWSALDSIGGYTF. CDR3 DNA: TGTGCCTGGAGTGCCTTGGACAGTATTGGTGGCTACACCTTC.

V and J are TRBV6-5 and TRBJ1-3, with TRBD1 matching 7 bases. CDR1 MNHEY and CDR2 SVGAGI come from the germline V gene. V dropped 4 bases and J dropped 4; count of bases not matched to a gene: 7. The CDR3 totals 15 residues. Here the CDR3 DNA reads TGTGCCAGCAGTTTCTTTAGGGGGCAAGGAAACACCATATATTTT. As protein: CASSFFRGQGNTIYF.

The chain couples TRBV5-1 to TRBJ2-3, with 9 nucleotides matching TRBD2. CDR3 length: 16 amino acids. Unmatched junction bases numbered 4, after V lost 0 bases and J lost 2 bases. CDR1 SGHRS and CDR2 YFSETQ come from the germline V gene. The CDR3 region has the DNA TGCGCCAGCAGCTTGGTTAGCGGGGGTAACACAGATACGCAGTATTTT. It codes for CASSLVSGGNTDTQYF.

The gene calls are TRBV5-1 and TRBJ1-5; a possible D gene is TRBD1 (5 bases). The CDR3 extends over 13 amino acids. V gave up 4 bases and J gave up 8 bases, with 13 bases separating them. CDR1 and CDR2 from the germline V gene are SGHRS and YFSETQ. Written as DNA, the CDR3 is TGCGCCAGCAGCCTTACAGGAAAGGAGCCCCAGCATTTT. This codes for CASSLTGKEPQHF.

J is TRBJ2-7 and V is TRBV18; D might be TRBD1 (5 bases). CDR1 is KGHSH and CDR2 is LQKENI in the germline V gene. The germline V and J ends were trimmed by 3 bases and 2 bases, with 11 bases remaining between them. The CDR3 has 14 amino acids. CDR3 region: CASSPFDSPYEQYF. The CDR3 DNA is TGTGCCAGCTCACCTTTCGACAGTCCCTACGAGCAGTACTTC. The complete variable domain, with remaining parts taken from reference TRBV18 and TRBJ2-7, reads NAGVMQNPRHLVRRRGQEARLRCSPMKGHSHVYWYRQLPEEGLKFMVYLQKENIIDESGMPKERFSAEFPKEGPSILRIQQVVRGDSAAYFCASSPFDSPYEQYFGPGTRLTVT.

The chain combines TRBV9 with TRBJ2-3, with 12 bases matching TRBD2. Germline lookup yields CDR1 SGDLS and CDR2 YYNGEE. The J segment lost 1 base and the V segment lost 0 bases, leaving 18 bases of the junction unmatched. The CDR3 totals 22 residues. The CDR3 nucleotides read TGTGCCAGCAGCGTAGGGCCCAGTAGCGCCCTACTAGCGGGAGGACGCACAGATACGCAGTATTTT. Its protein is CASSVGPSSALLAGGRTDTQYF.

This clone was detected once. This sequence joins TRBV9 and TRBJ2-3; 13 bases fit TRBD2. Per the germline V gene, CDR1 is SGDLS and CDR2 is YYNGEE. V shed 0 bases, J shed 2 bases, and the junction held 3 bases outside the gene matches. This CDR3 has 17 residues. The CDR3 reads CASSVAGLAGATDTQYF. In DNA form, the CDR3 reads TGTGCCAGCAGCGTAGCTGGACTAGCGGGGGCCACAGATACGCAGTATTTT. Full variable domain (remainder filled in from reference TRBV9 and TRBJ2-3): DSGVTQTPKHLITATGQRVTLRCSPRSGDLSVYWYQQSLDQGLQFLIQYYNGEERAKGNILERFSAQQFPDLHSELNLSSLELGDSALYFCASSVAGLAGATDTQYFGPGTRLTVL.

The chain links TRBV21-1 to TRBJ1-2; the table assigns TRBD1, which was not confirmed against the DNA. TRBV21-1 is a documented pseudogene. This CDR3 is 17 amino acids long. CDR3 protein: CASSGRTGVLPNYGYTF. The CDR3, as DNA: TGTGCCAGCAGTGGCCGGACAGGGGTCCTCCCCAACTATGGCTACACCTTC.

The V and J genes are TRBV5-6 and TRBJ1-2, with a weak D call TRBD1 (5 bases). The ends were cut back, 4 bases at V and 5 bases at J, with 9 bases in the middle. The CDR3 runs to 12 residues. The germline CDR1 and CDR2 sequences are SGHDT and YYEEEE. The CDR3, as DNA: TGTGCCAGCAGCACAGGCCCGTATGGCTACACCTTC. Protein sequence: CASSTGPYGYTF.

This clone has just a few counts. This chain connects TRBV6-6 to TRBJ1-6; D unresolved. V lost 6 bases and J 7 bases, leaving 16 bases between the germline ends. The CDR3 has 15 residues. The V gene's germline CDR1 is MNHNY and CDR2 SVGAGI (reference sequence). CDR3 in amino acids: CASRPALGENSPLHF. As DNA, the CDR3 is TGTGCCAGCAGACCCGCCCTCGGGGAGAATTCACCCCTCCACTTT.

V is TRBV5-6 and J is TRBJ2-5; 7 bases are a match to TRBD1. Unmatched junction bases numbered 10, after V lost 5 bases and J lost 3 bases. The CDR3 is 15 residues long. Germline lookup yields CDR1 SGHDT and CDR2 YYEEEE. CDR3 nucleotide sequence: TGTGCCAGCAGACTGCAAACCGGGACAGAAGAGACCCAGTACTTC. It is translated as CASRLQTGTEETQYF.